The present T cell receptor (beta chain) was sequenced within a study of cytomegalovirus exposure and HLA in healthy donors. It was healthy bone marrow donors who served as donors. The PCR employed 60 Vbeta primers together with 13 Jbeta primers. Using immunoSEQ multiplex PCR, the repertoire was profiled, and TCRdb retains in-frame clones only, with some absent. The sample includes 65,000 to 95,000 clones, roughly four fifths seen only once; the top ten take 9.5% to 15%. V was pared by 4 bases and J by 4 bases, with 6 bases of the junction left unmatched. This CDR3 is 14 amino acids long. Germline V lookup: CDR1 MNHNS, CDR2 SASEGT.

The chain joins TRBV6-1 to TRBJ2-7; 8 nucleotides line up with TRBD1. The receptor was derived from a man between 65 and 80 years old in good health and CMV-seronegative. Sequencing was done on a sample of PBMCs. The CDR3 spells CASSVRDRRYEQYF. The DNA for the CDR3 is TGTGCCAGCAGTGTCCGGGACAGGAGGTACGAGCAGTACTTC.